This T cell receptor (beta chain) was retrieved from a study of T-cell memory formation after mild COVID-19. Findings and limits, study-wide: Contracting CD4+ clones were located mainly in CM and EM, and CD8+ clones in EMRA.

This clonotype has just a few counts. Its antigen is as yet unknown. The CDR3 length is 16 residues. Germline-derived CDR1 and CDR2 are SGHRS and YFSETQ. The V end lost 3 bases, the J end lost 5 bases, and 18 bases lay between the germline ends. 5'RACE with constant-segment primers built TCRalpha and TCRbeta cDNA libraries with UMIs. From the 5' RACE reads, TCRdb called clonotypes with MiXCR, one entry per CDR3 protein. This sample has hundreds of thousands of distinct CDR3 sequences, with roughly 22% found just once. The source is an adult woman who had mild COVID-19 (a few samples of this study predate the infection). Cell type and time point are not known. This chain links TRBV5-1 with TRBJ2-1; D remains unclear. The specimen sequenced was PBMCs or a T cell subset sorted from them (not recorded which). As DNA, the CDR3 is TGCGCCAGCAGCTGGATTGGCGGTAACTCTGACAATGAGCAGTTCTTC. As protein: CASSWIGGNSDNEQFF.